The T cell receptor beta chain described here comes from a study of neurological immune-mediated disorders. Germline V CDR1 and CDR2: GTSNPN, SVGIG (reference sequence). CDR3 size: 13 residues. V lost 4 bases, J lost 5 bases, and 12 bases lay in between. In this sample, this clonotype turned up many times. The study built sorted libraries from around 1 million CD4+ or CD8+ T cells. MiXCR, applied by TCRdb to the 5' RACE reads, yields one record per CDR3 protein. The sample yields fewer than 55,000 distinct CDR3 sequences, over 6% seen once. Sequencing was performed on CD4+ T cells from blood. The genes are TRBV30 and TRBJ1-5; D not certain. This receptor was taken from a woman aged 40 to 50 in good health. CDR3: CAWNLRRDQPQHF. Written as DNA, the CDR3 is TGTGCCTGGAATCTACGGCGGGATCAGCCCCAGCATTTT.